This entry describes one TCR beta chain. CDR1 SGHKS and CDR2 YYEKEE come from the germline V gene (reference sequence). The ends lost 3 bases at V and 4 bases at J; junction bases unmatched: 7. The CDR3 loop spans 15 amino acids. The sample originates from a study of blood T cell repertoires in COVID-19. As originally analysed: Amplifying reference gene primers gave estimates of nucleated cell counts. The assay was immunoSEQ multiplex PCR, and TCRdb's table has in-frame clones only and misses some. That table is the source of V, J and clone size, and D and trimming were worked out from the DNA. Counted here are about 480,000 clones, 89% occurring once; the ten biggest clones make up approximately 0.9%.

The chain is built from TRBV5-5 and TRBJ1-2, with 9 bases fitting TRBD1. The clonotype originates from a man younger than 35 with COVID-19, enrolled during active disease. The sequencing input was peripheral blood. The CDR3 sequence: CASSSSLQGAYGYTF. For the CDR3, the DNA is TGTGCCAGCAGCTCCTCTCTACAGGGGGCCTATGGCTACACCTTC.